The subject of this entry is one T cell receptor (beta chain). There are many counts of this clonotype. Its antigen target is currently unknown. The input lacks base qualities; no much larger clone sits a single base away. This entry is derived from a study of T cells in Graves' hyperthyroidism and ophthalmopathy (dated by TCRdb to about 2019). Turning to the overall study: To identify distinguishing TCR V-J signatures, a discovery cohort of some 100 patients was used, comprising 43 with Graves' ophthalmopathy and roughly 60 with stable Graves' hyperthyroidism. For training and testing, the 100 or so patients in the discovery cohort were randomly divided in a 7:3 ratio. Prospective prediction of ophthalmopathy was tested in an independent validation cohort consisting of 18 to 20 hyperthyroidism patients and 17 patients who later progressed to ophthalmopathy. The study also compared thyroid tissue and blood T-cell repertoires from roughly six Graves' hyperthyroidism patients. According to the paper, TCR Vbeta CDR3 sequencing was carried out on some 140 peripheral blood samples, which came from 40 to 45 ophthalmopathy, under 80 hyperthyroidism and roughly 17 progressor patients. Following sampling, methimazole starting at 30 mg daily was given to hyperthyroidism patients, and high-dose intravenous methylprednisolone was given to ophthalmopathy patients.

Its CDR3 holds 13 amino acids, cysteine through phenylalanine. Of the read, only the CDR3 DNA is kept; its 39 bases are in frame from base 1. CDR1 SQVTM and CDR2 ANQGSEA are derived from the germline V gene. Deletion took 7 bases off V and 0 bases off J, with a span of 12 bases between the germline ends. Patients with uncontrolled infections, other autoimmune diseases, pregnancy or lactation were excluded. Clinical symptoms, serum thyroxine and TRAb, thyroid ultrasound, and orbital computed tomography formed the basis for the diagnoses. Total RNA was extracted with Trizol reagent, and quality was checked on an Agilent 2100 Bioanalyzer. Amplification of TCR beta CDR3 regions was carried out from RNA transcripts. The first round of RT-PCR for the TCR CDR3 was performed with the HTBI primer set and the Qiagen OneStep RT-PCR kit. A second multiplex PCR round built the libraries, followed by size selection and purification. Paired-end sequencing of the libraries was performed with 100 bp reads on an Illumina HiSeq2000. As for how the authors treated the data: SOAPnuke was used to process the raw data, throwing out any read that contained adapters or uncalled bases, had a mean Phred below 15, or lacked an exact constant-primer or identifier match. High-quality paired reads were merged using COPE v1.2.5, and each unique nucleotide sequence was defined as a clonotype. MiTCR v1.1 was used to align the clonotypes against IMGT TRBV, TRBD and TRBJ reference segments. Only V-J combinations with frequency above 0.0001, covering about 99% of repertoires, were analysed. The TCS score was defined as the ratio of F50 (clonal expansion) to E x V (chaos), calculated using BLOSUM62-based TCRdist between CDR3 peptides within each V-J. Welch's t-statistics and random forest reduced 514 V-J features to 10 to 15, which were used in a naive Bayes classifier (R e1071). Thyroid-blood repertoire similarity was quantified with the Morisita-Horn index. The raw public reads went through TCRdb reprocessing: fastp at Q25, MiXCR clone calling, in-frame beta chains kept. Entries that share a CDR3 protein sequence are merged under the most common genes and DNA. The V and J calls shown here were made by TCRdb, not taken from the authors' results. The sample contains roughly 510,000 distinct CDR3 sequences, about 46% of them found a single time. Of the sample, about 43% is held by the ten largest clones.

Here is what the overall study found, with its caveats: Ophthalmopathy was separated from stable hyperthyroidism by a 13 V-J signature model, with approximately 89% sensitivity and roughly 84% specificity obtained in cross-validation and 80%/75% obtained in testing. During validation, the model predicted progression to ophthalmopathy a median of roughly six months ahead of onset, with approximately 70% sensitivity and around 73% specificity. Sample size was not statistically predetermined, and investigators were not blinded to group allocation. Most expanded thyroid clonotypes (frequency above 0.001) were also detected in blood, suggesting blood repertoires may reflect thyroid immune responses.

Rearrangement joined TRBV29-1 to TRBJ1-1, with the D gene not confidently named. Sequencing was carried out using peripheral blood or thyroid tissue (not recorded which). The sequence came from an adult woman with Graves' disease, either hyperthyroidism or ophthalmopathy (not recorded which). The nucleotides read TGCAGCGCCGACGGTTATATGAACACTGAAGCTTTCTTT. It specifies CSADGYMNTEAFF.